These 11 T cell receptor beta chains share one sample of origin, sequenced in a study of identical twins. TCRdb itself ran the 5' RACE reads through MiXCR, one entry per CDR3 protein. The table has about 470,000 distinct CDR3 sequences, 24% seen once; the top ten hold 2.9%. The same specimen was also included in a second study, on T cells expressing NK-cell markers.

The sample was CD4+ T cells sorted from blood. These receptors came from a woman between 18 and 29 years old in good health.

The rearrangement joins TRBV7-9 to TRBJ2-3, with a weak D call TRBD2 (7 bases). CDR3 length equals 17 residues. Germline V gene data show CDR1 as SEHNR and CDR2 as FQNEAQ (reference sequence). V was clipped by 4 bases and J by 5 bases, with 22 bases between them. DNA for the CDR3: TGTGCCAGCAGCTCAGGGAGGGCGGGGGCCGAAAGAGATACGCAGTATTTT. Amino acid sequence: CASSSGRAGAERDTQYF. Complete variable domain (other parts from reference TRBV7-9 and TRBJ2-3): DTGVSQNPRHKITKRGQNVTFRCDPISEHNRLYWYRQTLGQGPEFLTYFQNEAQLEKSRLLSDRFSAERPKGSFSTLEIQRTEQGDSAMYLCASSSGRAGAERDTQYFGPGTRLTVL.

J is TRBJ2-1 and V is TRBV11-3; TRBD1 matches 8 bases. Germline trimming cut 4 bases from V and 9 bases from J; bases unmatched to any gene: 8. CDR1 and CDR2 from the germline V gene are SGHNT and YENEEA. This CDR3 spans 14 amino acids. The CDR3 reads CASSSDRGDFEQFF. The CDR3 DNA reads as TGTGCCAGCAGCTCTGACAGGGGTGATTTTGAGCAGTTCTTC. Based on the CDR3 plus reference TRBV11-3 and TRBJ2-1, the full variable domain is EAGVVQSPRYKIIEKKQPVAFWCNPISGHNTLYWYLQNLGQGPELLIRYENEEAVDDSQLPKDRFSAERLKGVDSTLKIQPAELGDSAVYLCASSSDRGDFEQFFGPGTRLTVL.

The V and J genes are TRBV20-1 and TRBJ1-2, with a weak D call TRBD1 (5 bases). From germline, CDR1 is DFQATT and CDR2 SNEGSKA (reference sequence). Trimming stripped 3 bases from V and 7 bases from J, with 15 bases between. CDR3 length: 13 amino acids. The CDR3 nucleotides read TGCAGTGCTAGTGAGGGGCGCCTTGGTGGCTACACCTTC. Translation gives CSASEGRLGGYTF.

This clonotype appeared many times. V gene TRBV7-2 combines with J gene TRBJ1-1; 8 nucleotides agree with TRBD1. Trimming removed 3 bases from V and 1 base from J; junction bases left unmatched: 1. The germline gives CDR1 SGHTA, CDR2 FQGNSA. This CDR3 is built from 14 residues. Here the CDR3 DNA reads TGTGCCAGCAGCTTCGGACAGGGGAACACTGAAGCTTTCTTT. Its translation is CASSFGQGNTEAFF.

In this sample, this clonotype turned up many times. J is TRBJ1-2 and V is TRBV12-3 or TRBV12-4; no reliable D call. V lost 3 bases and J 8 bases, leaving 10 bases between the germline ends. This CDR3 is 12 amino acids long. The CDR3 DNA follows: TGTGCCAGCAGTTTGATGGGAGGCGGCTACACCTTC. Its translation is CASSLMGGGYTF.

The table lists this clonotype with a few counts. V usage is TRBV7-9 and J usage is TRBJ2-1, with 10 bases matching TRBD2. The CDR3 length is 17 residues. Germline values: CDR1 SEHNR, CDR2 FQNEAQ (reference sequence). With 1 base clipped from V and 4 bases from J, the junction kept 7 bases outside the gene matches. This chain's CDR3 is CASSLGGLAENYNEQFF. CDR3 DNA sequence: TGTGCCAGCAGCTTAGGTGGACTAGCGGAGAATTACAATGAGCAGTTCTTC. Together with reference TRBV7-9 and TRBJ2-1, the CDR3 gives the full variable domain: DTGVSQNPRHKITKRGQNVTFRCDPISEHNRLYWYRQTLGQGPEFLTYFQNEAQLEKSRLLSDRFSAERPKGSFSTLEIQRTEQGDSAMYLCASSLGGLAENYNEQFFGPGTRLTVL.

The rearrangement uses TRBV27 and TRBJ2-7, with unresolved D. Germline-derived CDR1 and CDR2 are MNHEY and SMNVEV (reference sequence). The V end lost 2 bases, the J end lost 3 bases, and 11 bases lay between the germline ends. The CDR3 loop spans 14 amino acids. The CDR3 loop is CASSLVPLGYEQYF. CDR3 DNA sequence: TGTGCCAGCAGTTTAGTTCCTCTAGGCTACGAGCAGTACTTC.

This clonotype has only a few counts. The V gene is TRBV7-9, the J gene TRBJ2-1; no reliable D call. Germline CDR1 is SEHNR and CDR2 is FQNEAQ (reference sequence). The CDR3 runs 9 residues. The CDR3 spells CAWGNEQFF. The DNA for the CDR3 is TGTGCATGGGGCAATGAGCAGTTCTTC.

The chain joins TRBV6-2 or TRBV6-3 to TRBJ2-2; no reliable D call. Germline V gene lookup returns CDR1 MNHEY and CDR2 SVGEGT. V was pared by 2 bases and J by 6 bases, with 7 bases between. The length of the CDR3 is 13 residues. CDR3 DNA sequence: TGTGCCAGCAGTTACGAGTATTCCGGGGAGCTGTTTTTT. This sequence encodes CASSYEYSGELFF.

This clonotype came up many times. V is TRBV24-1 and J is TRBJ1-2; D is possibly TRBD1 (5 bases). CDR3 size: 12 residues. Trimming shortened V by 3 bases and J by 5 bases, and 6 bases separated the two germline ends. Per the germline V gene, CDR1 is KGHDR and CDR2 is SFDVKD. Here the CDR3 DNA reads TGTGCCACCAGTGATGAGGGGTATGGCTACACCTTC. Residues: CATSDEGYGYTF.

For the CDR3, the DNA is TGTGCCAGCAGCTTAGATTCAGGGTCTTCACATGTTAGCTCCTACAATGAGCAGTTCTTC. It encodes CASSLDSGSSHVSSYNEQFF. V and J are TRBV11-1 and TRBJ2-1, with D possibly matching TRBD1 (5 bases). Germline values: CDR1 SGHAT, CDR2 FQDESV (reference sequence). Trimming shortened V by 1 base and J by 0 bases, and 22 bases separated the two germline ends. The CDR3 runs to 20 residues.